This record concerns one T cell receptor beta chain sequence. This entry belongs to a study of shared clonotypes between healthy human individuals. This CDR3 is built from 15 residues. The germline CDR1 and CDR2 sequences are SNHLY and FYNNEI. V was clipped by 6 bases and J by 3 bases; unmatched bases: 3. Deep-level settings were used for running the assay. Unsorted PBMC contributed approximately 280 ng DNA, approximately 30,000 T cell genomes, to each replicate PCR. TCRdb's copy holds only in-frame clones and misses some; the assay was immunoSEQ multiplex PCR. Of about 490,000 clones in the sample, 75% to 85% were seen once.

The genes are TRBV2 and TRBJ2-2; 11 nucleotides agree with TRBD2. This clonotype originated in a middle-aged woman in good health. Some clones in this sample may be carry-over from other donors' samples. Sequencing used PBMCs. In DNA form, the CDR3 reads TGTGCCAGCAGAGAACTAGCGGGAGACACCGGGGAGCTGTTTTTT. Its translation is CASRELAGDTGELFF.